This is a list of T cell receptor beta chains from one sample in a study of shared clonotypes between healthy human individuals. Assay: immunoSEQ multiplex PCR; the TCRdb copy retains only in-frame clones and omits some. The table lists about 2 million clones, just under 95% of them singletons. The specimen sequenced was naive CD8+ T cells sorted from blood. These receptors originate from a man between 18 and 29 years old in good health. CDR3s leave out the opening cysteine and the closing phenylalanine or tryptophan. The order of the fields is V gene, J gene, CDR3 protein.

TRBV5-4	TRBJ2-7	ASSLSVADYEQY
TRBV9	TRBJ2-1	ASSVIAGARNEQF
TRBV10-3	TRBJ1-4	AISNPGTGPPAGNEKLF
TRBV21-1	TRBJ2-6	ASPLSWVSGANVLT
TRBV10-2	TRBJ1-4	ASSESGGQTNEKLF
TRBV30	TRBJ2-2	AWSEGGRGELF
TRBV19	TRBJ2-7	ASSAGGSYEQY
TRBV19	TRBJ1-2	ASSIGQGKNGYT
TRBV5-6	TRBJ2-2	ASSKGRNTGELF
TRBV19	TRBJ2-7	ASSSAGQGGYEQY
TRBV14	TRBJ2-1	ASSLWTSGSYNEQF
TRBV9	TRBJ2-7	ASSAGQGFYEQY
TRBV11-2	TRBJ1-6	ASSRGQGANYNSPLH
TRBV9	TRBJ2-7	ASSVGGTGGYEQY
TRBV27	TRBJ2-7	ASSFAGASYEQY
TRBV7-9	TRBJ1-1	ASSSRDSMNTEAF
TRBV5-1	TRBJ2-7	ASSPGSGYEQY
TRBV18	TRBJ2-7	ASSLGTGGYEQY
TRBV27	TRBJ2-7	ASSLTGAHSYEQY
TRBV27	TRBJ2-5	ASSAIAASFSETQY
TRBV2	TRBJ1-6	ASSGDRGFSPLH
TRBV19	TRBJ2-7	ATEDRVSYEQY
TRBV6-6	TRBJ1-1	ASSLGTEAF
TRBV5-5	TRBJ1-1	ASSPVDRGPFDTEAF
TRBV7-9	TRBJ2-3	ASSWTIGDTDTQY
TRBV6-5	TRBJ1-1	ASSLTEGNTEAF
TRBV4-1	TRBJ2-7	ASSGGRWEQY
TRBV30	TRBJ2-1	AWRKARGSSYNEQF
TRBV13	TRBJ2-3	ASSPTDFLSRSSTDTQY
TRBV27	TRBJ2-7	ASSLVQGVHEQY
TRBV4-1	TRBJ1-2	ASSQTRDFSYGYT
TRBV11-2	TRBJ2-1	ASSSSGFVEQF
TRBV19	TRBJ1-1	ASSYADYTEAF
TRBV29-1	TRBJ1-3	SVEDQGPGNTIY
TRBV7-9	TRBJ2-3	ASSSGLAEGDTQY
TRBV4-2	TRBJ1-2	ASSQVISEYTYGYT
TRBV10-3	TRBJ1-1	AISESGIEGTEAF
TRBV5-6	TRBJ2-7	ASSFGTNYEQY
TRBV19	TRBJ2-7	ASSILAGETYEQY
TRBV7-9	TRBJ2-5	ASSFGGGETQY
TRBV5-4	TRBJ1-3	ASSPDRGPGNTIY
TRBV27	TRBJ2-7	ASSGTGGISDEQY
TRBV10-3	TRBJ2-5	ATRDPGETETQY
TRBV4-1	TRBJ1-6	ASSQEVRSPLH